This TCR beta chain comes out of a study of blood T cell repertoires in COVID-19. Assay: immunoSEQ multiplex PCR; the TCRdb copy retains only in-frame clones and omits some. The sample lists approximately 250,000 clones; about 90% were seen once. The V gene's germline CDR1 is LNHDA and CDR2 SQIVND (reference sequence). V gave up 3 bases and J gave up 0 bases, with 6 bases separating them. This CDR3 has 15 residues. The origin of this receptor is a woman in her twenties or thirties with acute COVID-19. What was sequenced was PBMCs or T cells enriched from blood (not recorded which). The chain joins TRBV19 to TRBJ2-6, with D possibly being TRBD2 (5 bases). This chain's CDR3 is CASSIGDSGANVLTF. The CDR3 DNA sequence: TGTGCCAGTAGTATCGGGGACTCTGGGGCCAACGTCCTGACTTTC. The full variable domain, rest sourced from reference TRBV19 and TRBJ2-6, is DGGITQSPKYLFRKEGQNVTLSCEQNLNHDAMYWYRQDPGQGLRLIYYSQIVNDFQKGDIAEGYSVSREKKESFPLTVTSAQKNPTAFYLCASSIGDSGANVLTFGAGSRLTVL.